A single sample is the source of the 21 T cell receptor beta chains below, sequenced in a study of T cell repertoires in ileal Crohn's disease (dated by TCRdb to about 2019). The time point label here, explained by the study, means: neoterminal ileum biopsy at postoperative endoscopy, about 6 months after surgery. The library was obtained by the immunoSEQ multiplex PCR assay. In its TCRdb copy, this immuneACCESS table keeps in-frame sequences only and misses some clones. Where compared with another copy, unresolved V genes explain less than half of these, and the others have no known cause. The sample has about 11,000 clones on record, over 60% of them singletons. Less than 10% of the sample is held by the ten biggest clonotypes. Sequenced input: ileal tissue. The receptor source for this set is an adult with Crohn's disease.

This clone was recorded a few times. The CDR3 nucleotides read TGTGCCAGCAGTCCGGGGGGGAGGAGCAATCAGCCCCAGCATTTT. It specifies CASSPGGRSNQPQHF. This chain joins TRBV28 and TRBJ1-5; possible D gene TRBD1, 5 bases. The CDR3 covers 15 residues. Germline CDR1 and CDR2: MDHEN and SYDVKM. V lost 5 bases to trimming and J lost 1 base, with 12 bases between them.

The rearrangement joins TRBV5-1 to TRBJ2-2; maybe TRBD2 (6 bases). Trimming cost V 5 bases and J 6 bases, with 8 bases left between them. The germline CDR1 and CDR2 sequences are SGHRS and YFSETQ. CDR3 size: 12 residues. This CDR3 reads CASRIAAGELFF. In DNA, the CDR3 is TGCGCCAGCAGAATAGCGGCCGGGGAGCTGTTTTTT.

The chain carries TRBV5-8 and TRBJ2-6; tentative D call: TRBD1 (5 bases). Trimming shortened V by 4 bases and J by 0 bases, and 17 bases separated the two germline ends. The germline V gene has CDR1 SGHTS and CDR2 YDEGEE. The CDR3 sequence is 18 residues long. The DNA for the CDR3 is TGTGCCAGCAGCACCCAGGGCCTTACCACCTCTGGGGCCAACGTCCTGACTTTC. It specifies CASSTQGLTTSGANVLTF.

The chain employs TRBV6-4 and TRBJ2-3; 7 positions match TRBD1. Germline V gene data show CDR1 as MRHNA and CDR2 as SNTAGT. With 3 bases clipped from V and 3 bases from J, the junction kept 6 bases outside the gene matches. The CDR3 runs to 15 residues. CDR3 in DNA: TGTGCCAGCAGTGAGGGACAGAGAGAAACAGATACGCAGTATTTT. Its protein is CASSEGQRETDTQYF.

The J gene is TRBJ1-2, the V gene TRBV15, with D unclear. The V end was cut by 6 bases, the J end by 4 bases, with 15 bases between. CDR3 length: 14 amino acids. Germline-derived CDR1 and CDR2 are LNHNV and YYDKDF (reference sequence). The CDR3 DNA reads TGTGCCACCAGGCGGGGTGCTAGTCTCTATGGCTACACCTTC. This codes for CATRRGASLYGYTF.

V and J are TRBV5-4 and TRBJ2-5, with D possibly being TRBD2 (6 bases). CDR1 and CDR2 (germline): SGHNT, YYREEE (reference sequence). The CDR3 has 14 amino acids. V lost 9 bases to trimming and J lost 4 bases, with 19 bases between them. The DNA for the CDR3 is TGTGCCACCGGGACTTCCGGGGTGGCAGAGACCCAGTACTTC. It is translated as CATGTSGVAETQYF.

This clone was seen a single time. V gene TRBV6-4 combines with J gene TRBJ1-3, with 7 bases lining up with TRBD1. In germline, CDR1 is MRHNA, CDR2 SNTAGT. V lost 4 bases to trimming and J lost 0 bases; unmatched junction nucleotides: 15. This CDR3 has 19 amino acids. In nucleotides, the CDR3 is TGTGCCAGCAGTGCCCTACAAGGGGGCTTTGTCTTCTCTGGAAACACCATATATTTT. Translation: CASSALQGGFVFSGNTIYF.

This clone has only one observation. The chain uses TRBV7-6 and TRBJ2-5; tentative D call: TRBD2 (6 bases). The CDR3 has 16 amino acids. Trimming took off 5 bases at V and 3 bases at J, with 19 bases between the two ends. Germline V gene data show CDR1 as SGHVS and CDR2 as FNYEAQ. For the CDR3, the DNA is TGTGCCAGCAGCACGCAGGGAGGATTTAGAGAAGAGACCCAGTACTTC. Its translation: CASSTQGGFREETQYF.

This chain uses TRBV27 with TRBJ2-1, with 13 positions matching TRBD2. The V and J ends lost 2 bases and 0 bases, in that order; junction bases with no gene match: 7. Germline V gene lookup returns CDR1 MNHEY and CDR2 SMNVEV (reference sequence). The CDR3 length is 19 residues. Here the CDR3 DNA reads TGTGCCAGCAGTTTACTAGGACTAGCGGGAGCAAGCTCCTACAATGAGCAGTTCTTC. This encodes CASSLLGLAGASSYNEQFF.

CDR3 residues: CASSWPLAGVVHEQFF. DNA for the CDR3: TGTGCCAGCAGCTGGCCCCTAGCGGGGGTCGTCCATGAGCAGTTCTTC. The chain joins TRBV11-1 to TRBJ2-1, with 10 bases that match TRBD2. CDR1 is SGHAT and CDR2 is FQDESV in the germline V gene (reference sequence). Trimming at V came to 4 bases and at J to 8 bases, leaving 11 bases not matched to a gene. The CDR3 has 16 residues.

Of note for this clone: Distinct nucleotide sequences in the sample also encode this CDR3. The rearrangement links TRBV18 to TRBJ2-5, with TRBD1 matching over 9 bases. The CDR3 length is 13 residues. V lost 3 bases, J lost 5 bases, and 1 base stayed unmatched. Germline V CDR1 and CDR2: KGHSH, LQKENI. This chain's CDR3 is CASSPGTGETQYF. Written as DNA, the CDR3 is TGTGCCAGCTCACCGGGGACAGGGGAGACCCAGTACTTC. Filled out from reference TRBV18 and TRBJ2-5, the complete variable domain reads NAGVMQNPRHLVRRRGQEARLRCSPMKGHSHVYWYRQLPEEGLKFMVYLQKENIIDESGMPKERFSAEFPKEGPSILRIQQVVRGDSAAYFCASSPGTGETQYFGPGTRLLVL.

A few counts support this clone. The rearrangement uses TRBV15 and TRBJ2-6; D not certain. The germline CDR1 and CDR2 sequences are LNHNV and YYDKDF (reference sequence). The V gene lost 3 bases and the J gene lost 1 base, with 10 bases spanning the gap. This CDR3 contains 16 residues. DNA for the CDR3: TGTGCCACCAGCAGGGATGGAGTATCTGGGGCCAACGTCCTGACTTTC. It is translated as CATSRDGVSGANVLTF.

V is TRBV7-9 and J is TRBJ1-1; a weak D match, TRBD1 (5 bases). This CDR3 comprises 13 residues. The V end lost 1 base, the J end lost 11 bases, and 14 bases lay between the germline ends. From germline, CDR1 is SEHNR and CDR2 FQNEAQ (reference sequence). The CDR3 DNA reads TGTGCCAGCAGCTTAGAGGGGAGGGGTTACGCTTTCTTT. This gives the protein CASSLEGRGYAFF.

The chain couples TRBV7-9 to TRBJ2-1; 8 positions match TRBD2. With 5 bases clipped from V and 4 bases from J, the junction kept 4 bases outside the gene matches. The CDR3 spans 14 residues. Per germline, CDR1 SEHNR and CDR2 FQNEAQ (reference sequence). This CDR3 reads CASSPTSEYNEQFF. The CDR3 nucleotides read TGTGCCAGCAGCCCGACTAGCGAGTACAATGAGCAGTTCTTC. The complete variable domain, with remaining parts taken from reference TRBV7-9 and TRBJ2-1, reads DTGVSQNPRHKITKRGQNVTFRCDPISEHNRLYWYRQTLGQGPEFLTYFQNEAQLEKSRLLSDRFSAERPKGSFSTLEIQRTEQGDSAMYLCASSPTSEYNEQFFGPGTRLTVL.

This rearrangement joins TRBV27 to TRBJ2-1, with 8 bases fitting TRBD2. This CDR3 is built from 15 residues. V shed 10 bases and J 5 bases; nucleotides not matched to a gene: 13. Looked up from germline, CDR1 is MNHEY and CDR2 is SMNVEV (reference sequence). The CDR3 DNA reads TGTGCCACCCAGCGGGAGTCGGGGGACCACAATGAGCAGTTCTTC. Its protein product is CATQRESGDHNEQFF.

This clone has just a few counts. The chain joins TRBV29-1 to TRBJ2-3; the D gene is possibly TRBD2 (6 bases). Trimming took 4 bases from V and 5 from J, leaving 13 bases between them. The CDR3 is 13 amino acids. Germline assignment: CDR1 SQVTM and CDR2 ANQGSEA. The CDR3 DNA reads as TGCAGCGTTGGTAGCGGCGTAAGAGATACGCAGTATTTT. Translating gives CSVGSGVRDTQYF.

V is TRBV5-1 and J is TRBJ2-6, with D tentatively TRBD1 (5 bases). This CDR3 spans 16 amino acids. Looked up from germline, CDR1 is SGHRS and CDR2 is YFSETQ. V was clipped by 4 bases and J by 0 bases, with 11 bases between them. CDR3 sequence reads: CASSRQSNSGANVLTF. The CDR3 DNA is TGCGCCAGCAGCAGACAGTCGAACTCTGGGGCCAACGTCCTGACTTTC. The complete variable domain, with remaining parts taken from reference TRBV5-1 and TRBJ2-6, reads KAGVTQTPRYLIKTRGQQVTLSCSPISGHRSVSWYQQTPGQGLQFLFEYFSETQRNKGNFPGRFSGRQFSNSRSEMNVSTLELGDSALYLCASSRQSNSGANVLTFGAGSRLTVL.

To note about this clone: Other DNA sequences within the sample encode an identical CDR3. CDR3 nucleotides: TGTGCCAGCAGCTCGCCGGGCTACGAGCAGTACTTC. This sequence encodes CASSSPGYEQYF. The genes are TRBV28 and TRBJ2-7; D is undetermined. The CDR3 consists of 12 residues. Trimming stripped 6 bases from V and 3 bases from J, with 9 bases between. Germline V gene data show CDR1 as MDHEN and CDR2 as SYDVKM.

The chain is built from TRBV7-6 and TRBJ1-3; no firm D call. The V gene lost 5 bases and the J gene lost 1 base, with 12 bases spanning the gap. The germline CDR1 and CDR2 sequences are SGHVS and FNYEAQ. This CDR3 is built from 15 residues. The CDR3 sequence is CASSLHPASGNTIYF. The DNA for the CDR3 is TGTGCCAGCAGCCTACACCCAGCGTCTGGAAACACCATATATTTT. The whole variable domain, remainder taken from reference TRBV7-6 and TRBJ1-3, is GAGVSQSPRYKVTKRGQDVALRCDPISGHVSLYWYRQALGQGPEFLTYFNYEAQQDKSGLPNDRFSAERPEGSISTLTIQRTEQRDSAMYRCASSLHPASGNTIYFGEGSWLTVV.

Here the CDR3 reads CASSLTWGVTDTQYF. The CDR3 coding sequence is TGTGCCAGCAGCCTTACTTGGGGAGTAACAGATACGCAGTATTTT. The V and J genes are TRBV6-5 and TRBJ2-3; D is possibly TRBD2 (5 bases). Germline loops: CDR1 MNHEY, CDR2 SVGAGI. Trimming removed 6 bases from V and 3 bases from J, with 16 bases in between. The CDR3 loop spans 15 amino acids.

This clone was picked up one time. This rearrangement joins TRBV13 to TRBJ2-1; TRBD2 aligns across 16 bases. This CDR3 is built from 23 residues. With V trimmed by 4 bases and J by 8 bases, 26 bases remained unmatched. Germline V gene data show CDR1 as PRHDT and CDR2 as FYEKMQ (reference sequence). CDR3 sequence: CASSSQYTPGGLAGGLGFDEQFF. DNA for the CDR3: TGTGCCAGCAGCTCCCAATACACGCCGGGGGGACTAGCGGGAGGGCTGGGATTCGATGAGCAGTTCTTC.